This T cell receptor (beta chain) is drawn from a study of vaccination and CD4 T cells after COVID-19. Germline V gene lookup returns CDR1 DFQATT and CDR2 SNEGSKA (reference sequence). V lost 4 bases to trimming and J lost 6 bases; unmatched junction nucleotides: 3. This CDR3 is built from 12 residues. Points on this clonotype: Its antigen is not known.

Study observations and caveats: Convalescent patients saw a median around 86% of their reactive clones show up only after vaccination. A nonsignificant rise from roughly 22 to 38 was seen in the median number of SARS-CoV-2-reactive clonotypes.

Treatment described: roughly ten-day PBMC culture with coronavirus spike peptide pools or control peptides (ViraFEST assay). Sequencing of DNA taken from cultured CD4+ T cells relied on the Oncomine TCR Beta short-read assay. From the PCR reads, TCRdb called clonotypes with MiXCR, one entry per CDR3 protein. The sample lists about 8,100 distinct CDR3 sequences; 60% were seen once. This receptor was obtained from a human donor who had recovered from COVID-19. This rearrangement joins TRBV20-1 to TRBJ2-3; 8 nucleotides agree with TRBD2. The sequenced sample consisted of CD4+ T cells from blood, cultured in vitro. Here the CDR3 DNA reads TGCAGTGCTACGACGGGAGGGGATACGCAGTATTTT. Translating gives CSATTGGDTQYF.